One T cell receptor beta chain is described in this entry. There are 17 residues in the CDR3. Per germline, CDR1 SGHAT and CDR2 FQNNGV. The ends were cut back, 5 bases at V and 3 bases at J, with 19 bases in the middle. The data are from a study of blood T cell repertoires in COVID-19. Study-wide background: Spain, Italy and the United States supplied samples that represented acute and convalescent COVID-19. PBMCs, B-cell-depleted T cells, or T cells were the source of the cDNA or gDNA that made up the material.

Authors' data handling: Amplified reference gene primers provided the basis for estimating nucleated cell counts. Clones were read by immunoSEQ multiplex PCR, and TCRdb kept only the in-frame ones, dropping some. D and trimming were read from the DNA, whereas the V and J calls and clone size are those reported in that table. In the table there are about 270,000 clones, roughly nine tenths of which are singletons. This sequence originates from a woman in her 30s with COVID-19, enrolled during active disease. The sequenced material came from peripheral blood. This chain uses TRBV11-2 with TRBJ2-2; D possibly corresponds to TRBD1 (6 bases). The CDR3 protein is CASSDPWGRSDTGELFF. The CDR3 DNA reads TGTGCCAGCAGCGACCCCTGGGGGCGTTCAGACACCGGGGAGCTGTTTTTT. Supplemented by reference TRBV11-2 and TRBJ2-2, the full variable domain reads EAGVAQSPRYKIIEKRQSVAFWCNPISGHATLYWYQQILGQGPKLLIQFQNNGVVDDSQLPKDRFSAERLKGVDSTLKIQPAKLEDSAVYLCASSDPWGRSDTGELFFGEGSRLTVL.